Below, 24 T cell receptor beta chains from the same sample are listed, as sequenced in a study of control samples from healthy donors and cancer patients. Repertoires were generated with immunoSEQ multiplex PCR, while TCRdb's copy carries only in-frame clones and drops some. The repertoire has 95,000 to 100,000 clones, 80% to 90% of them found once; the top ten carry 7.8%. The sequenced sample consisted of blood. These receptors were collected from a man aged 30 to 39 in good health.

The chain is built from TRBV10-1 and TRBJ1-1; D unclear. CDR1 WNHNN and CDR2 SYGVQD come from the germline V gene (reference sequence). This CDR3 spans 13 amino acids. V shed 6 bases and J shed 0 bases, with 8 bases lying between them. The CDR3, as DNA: TGCGCCAGCAGAGAGGCATTGAACACTGAAGCTTTCTTT. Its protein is CASREALNTEAFF.

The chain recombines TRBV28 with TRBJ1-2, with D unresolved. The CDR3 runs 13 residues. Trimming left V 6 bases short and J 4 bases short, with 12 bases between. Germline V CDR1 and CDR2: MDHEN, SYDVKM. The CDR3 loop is CASSSNGPYGYTF. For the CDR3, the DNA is TGTGCCAGCAGCTCCAACGGTCCCTATGGCTACACCTTC.

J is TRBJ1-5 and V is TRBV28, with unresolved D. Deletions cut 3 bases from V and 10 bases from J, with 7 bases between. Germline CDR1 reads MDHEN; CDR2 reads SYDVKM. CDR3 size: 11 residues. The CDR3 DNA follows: TGTGCCAGCAGTTTTCGGTATCCCCAGCATTTT. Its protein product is CASSFRYPQHF.

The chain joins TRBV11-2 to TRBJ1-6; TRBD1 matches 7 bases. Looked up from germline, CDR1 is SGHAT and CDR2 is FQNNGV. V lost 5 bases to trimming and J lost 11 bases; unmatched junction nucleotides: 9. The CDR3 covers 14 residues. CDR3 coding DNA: TGTGCCAGCAGCGCCGGACAGGATCTTGCACCCCTCCACTTT. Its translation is CASSAGQDLAPLHF. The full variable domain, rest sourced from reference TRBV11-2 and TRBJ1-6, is EAGVAQSPRYKIIEKRQSVAFWCNPISGHATLYWYQQILGQGPKLLIQFQNNGVVDDSQLPKDRFSAERLKGVDSTLKIQPAKLEDSAVYLCASSAGQDLAPLHFGNGTRLTVT.

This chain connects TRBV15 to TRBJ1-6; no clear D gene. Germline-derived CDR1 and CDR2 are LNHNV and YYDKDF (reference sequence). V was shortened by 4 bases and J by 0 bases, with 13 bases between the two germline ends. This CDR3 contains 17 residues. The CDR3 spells CATSTGLTSSYNSPLHF. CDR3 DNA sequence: TGTGCCACCAGCACGGGTCTAACTAGCTCCTATAATTCACCCCTCCACTTT.

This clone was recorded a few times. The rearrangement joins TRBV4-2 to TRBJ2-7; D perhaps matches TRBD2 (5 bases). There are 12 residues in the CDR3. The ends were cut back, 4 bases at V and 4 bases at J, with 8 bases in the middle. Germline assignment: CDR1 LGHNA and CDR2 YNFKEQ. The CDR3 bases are TGTGCCAGCAGCCTACGGGGTTACGAGCAGTACTTC. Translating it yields CASSLRGYEQYF.

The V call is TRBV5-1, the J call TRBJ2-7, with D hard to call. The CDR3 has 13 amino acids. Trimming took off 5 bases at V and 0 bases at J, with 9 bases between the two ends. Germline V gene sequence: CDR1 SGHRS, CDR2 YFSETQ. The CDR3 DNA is TGCGCCAGCAGGCACGAACCCTCCTACGAGCAGTACTTC. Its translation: CASRHEPSYEQYF.

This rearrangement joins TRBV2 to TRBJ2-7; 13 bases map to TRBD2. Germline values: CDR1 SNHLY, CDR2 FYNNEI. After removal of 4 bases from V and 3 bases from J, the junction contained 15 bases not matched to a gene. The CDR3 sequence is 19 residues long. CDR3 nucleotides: TGTGCCAGCAGTGTTTCGGGACTAGCGGGGCCCCGGCCATTCTACGAGCAGTACTTC. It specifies CASSVSGLAGPRPFYEQYF.

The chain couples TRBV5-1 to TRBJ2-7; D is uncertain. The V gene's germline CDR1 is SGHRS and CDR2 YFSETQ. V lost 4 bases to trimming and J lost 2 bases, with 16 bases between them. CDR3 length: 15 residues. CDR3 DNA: TGCGCCAGCAGCCTGGACGGGTCGGCCACCTACGAGCAGTACTTC. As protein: CASSLDGSATYEQYF.

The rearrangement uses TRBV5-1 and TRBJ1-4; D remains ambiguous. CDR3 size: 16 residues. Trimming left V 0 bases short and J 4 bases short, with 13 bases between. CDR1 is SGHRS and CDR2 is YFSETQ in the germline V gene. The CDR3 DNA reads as TGCGCCAGCAGCTTGGAGGTGGGAGACTTTAATGAAAAACTGTTTTTT. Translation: CASSLEVGDFNEKLFF.

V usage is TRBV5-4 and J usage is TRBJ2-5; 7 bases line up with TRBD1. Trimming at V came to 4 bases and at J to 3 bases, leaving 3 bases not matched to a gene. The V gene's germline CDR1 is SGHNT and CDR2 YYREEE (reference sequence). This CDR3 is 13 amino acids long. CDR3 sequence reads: CASSEGQKETQYF. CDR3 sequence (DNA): TGTGCCAGCAGCGAGGGACAGAAAGAGACCCAGTACTTC. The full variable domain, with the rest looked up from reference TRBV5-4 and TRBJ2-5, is ETGVTQSPTHLIKTRGQQVTLRCSSQSGHNTVSWYQQALGQGPQFIFQYYREEENGRGNFPPRFSGLQFPNYSSELNVNALELDDSALYLCASSEGQKETQYFGPGTRLLVL.

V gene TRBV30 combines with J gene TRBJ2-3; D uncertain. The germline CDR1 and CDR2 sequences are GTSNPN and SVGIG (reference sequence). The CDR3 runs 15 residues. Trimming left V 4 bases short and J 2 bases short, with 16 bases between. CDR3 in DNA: TGTGCCTGGACGATTCGAGGCGCCGTCACAGATACGCAGTATTTT. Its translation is CAWTIRGAVTDTQYF.

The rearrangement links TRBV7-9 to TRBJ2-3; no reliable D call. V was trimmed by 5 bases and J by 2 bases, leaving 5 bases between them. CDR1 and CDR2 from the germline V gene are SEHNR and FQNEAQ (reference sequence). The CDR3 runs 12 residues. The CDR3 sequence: CASSRATDTQYF. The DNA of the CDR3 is TGTGCCAGCAGCAGGGCCACAGATACGCAGTATTTT.

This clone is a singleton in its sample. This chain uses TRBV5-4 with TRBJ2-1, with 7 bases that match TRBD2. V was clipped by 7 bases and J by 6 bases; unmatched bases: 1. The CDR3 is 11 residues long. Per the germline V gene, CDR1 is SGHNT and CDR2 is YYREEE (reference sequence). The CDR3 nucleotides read TGTGCCAGCCCGGGGGGCAATGAGCAGTTCTTC. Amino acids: CASPGGNEQFF.

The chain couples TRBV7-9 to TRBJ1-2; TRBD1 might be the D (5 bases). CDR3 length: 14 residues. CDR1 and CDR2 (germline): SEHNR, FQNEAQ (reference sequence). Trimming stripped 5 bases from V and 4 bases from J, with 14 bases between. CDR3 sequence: CASSPGLEAYGYTF. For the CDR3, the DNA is TGTGCCAGCAGCCCGGGGCTTGAAGCCTATGGCTACACCTTC.

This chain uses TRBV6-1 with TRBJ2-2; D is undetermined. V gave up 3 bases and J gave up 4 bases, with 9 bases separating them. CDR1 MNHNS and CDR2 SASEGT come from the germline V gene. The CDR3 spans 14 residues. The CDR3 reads CASSERRLTGELFF. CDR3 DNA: TGTGCCAGCAGTGAGCGCCGGCTCACCGGGGAGCTGTTTTTT.

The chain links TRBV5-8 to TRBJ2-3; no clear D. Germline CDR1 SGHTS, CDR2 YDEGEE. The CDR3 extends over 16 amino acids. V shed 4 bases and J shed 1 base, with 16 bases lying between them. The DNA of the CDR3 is TGTGCCAGCAGCCGGACGACCCCCCGGGGCACAGATACGCAGTATTTT. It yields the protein CASSRTTPRGTDTQYF.

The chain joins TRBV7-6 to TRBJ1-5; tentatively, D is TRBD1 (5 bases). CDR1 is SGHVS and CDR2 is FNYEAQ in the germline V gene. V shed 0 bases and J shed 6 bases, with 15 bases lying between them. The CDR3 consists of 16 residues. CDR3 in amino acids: CASSLAGREGRQPQHF. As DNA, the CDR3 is TGTGCCAGCAGCTTAGCGGGCAGGGAGGGACGTCAGCCCCAGCATTTT.

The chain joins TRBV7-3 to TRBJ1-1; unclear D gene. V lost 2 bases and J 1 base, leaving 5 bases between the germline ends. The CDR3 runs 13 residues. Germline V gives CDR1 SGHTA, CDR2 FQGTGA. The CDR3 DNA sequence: TGTGCCAGCAGCTTAGGGGAGAACACTGAAGCTTTCTTT. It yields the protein CASSLGENTEAFF.

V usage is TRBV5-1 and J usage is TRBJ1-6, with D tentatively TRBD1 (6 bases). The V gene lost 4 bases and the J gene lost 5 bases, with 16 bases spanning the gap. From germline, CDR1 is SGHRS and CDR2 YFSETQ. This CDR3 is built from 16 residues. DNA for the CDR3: TGCGCCAGCAGCCGCGAGGGGGTCCATAATAATTCACCCCTCCACTTT. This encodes CASSREGVHNNSPLHF.

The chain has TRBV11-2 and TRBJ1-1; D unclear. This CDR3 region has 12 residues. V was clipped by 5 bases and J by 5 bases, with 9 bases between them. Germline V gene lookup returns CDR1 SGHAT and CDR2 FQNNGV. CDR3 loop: CASSERVTEAFF. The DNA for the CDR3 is TGTGCCAGCAGCGAGAGGGTGACTGAAGCTTTCTTT.

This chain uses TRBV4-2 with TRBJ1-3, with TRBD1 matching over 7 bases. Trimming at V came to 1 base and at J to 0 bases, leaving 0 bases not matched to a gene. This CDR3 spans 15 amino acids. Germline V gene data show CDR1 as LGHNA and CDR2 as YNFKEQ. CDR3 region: CASSQGDSSGNTIYF. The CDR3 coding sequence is TGTGCCAGCAGCCAAGGGGACAGCTCTGGAAACACCATATATTTT.

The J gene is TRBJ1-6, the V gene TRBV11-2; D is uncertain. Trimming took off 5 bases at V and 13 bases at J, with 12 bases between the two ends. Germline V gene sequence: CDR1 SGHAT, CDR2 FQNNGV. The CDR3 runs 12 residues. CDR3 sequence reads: CASSLTSEPLHF. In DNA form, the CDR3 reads TGTGCCAGCAGCCTGACCTCGGAGCCCCTCCACTTT.

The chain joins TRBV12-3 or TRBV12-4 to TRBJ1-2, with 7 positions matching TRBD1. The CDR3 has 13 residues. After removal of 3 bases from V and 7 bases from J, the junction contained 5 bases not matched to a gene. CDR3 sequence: CASSFDRAVGYTF. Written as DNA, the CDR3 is TGTGCCAGCAGTTTCGACAGGGCCGTTGGCTACACCTTC.